The entry below gives a single T cell receptor (beta chain) sequence along with its context. Antigen unknown. The data originate from a study of CD8 T cells in ankylosing spondylitis. Study-level findings and limits: What appeared characteristic of ankylosing spondylitis blood was a TCR beta motif of eight highly homologous variants.

TCRdb ran MiXCR on the 5' RACE reads and lists one entry per CDR3 protein. The table records about 400,000 distinct CDR3 sequences, under 25% of them present only once. This CDR3 contains 14 residues. The germline CDR1 and CDR2 sequences are MNHNS and SASEGT. V dropped 7 bases and J dropped 0 bases, with 11 bases sitting between them. The sequencing sample was made of blood, either unsorted or a sorted T cell fraction (not recorded which). The genes are TRBV6-1 and TRBJ2-3; a possible D gene is TRBD2 (5 bases). The source of this sequence is a male donor with ankylosing spondylitis. CDR3 sequence reads: CASKREGSTDTQYF. The CDR3 coding sequence is TGTGCCAGCAAAAGAGAGGGAAGCACAGATACGCAGTATTTT.